A single sample gave rise to the 10 T cell receptor beta chains below, sequenced in a study of cytomegalovirus exposure and HLA in healthy donors (dated by TCRdb to about 2017). Library method: the immunoSEQ multiplex PCR assay. For the multiplex PCR, a mixture combining 60 forward primers for TCR Vbeta segments and 13 reverse primers for TCR Jbeta segments was used. TCRdb took over this immuneACCESS table, retaining in-frame rearrangements with V and J assigned. Such tables are incomplete; in checked studies, under half of the missing clones stem from an unresolved V gene, and the remainder is unexplained. The sample includes approximately 120,000 clones, with around 73% observed a single time. The ten biggest clones cover roughly 8% of the sample. Material for sequencing was PBMCs. The receptors here all came from a man aged 35 to 55 in good health and CMV-seronegative.

This clone was observed a single time. The chain combines TRBV6-1 with TRBJ1-1; tentatively, D is TRBD1 (6 bases). The CDR3 is 14 residues long. CDR1 MNHNS and CDR2 SASEGT come from the germline V gene. The V gene lost 6 bases and the J gene lost 1 base, with 12 bases spanning the gap. In nucleotides, the CDR3 is TGTGCCAGCAGACGGACAGACCAGAACACTGAAGCTTTCTTT. It encodes CASRRTDQNTEAFF.

The chain combines TRBV30 with TRBJ2-7; 7 bases map to TRBD1. The junction had 6 bases not matched to a gene; V was cut back by 2 bases and J by 5 bases. The CDR3 is 13 residues long. The germline V gene has CDR1 GTSNPN and CDR2 SVGIG (reference sequence). The CDR3 DNA reads TGTGCCTGGAGTTGGGACAGAGACGACGAGCAGTACTTC. Protein product: CAWSWDRDDEQYF.

The V and J genes are TRBV6-5 and TRBJ2-7; the D gene is possibly TRBD2 (6 bases). The germline V gene encodes CDR1 MNHEY and CDR2 SVGAGI. CDR3 length: 13 amino acids. Deletions cut 2 bases from V and 5 bases from J, with 10 bases between. DNA of the CDR3: TGTGCCAGCAGTTACAGGGGCGGGAACGAGCAGTACTTC. Its protein is CASSYRGGNEQYF.

For this clone: Relative to the germline gene, one junction end is altered; a read error may explain this. CDR3 protein: CAASRAGYLRGDEQFF. In DNA form, the CDR3 reads TGTGCCGCCAGCAGAGCTGGGTACCTACGCGGAGATGAGCAGTTCTTC. The chain recombines TRBV15 with TRBJ2-1; unclear D gene. Germline CDR1 and CDR2: LNHNV and YYDKDF (reference sequence). This CDR3 is built from 16 residues.

The V gene is TRBV5-5, the J gene TRBJ1-2; maybe TRBD1 (6 bases). V lost 2 bases and J lost 8, with 13 bases in between. This CDR3 is built from 13 residues. The V gene's germline CDR1 is SGHKS and CDR2 YYEKEE (reference sequence). This CDR3 reads CASSFTQGDGYTF. As DNA, the CDR3 is TGTGCCAGCAGCTTTACACAGGGTGACGGCTACACCTTC.

About this clone: An end of the junction does not agree with germline; a read error may underlie this. V usage is TRBV29-1 and J usage is TRBJ2-7; D not certain. The CDR3 sequence is 14 residues long. Germline V CDR1 and CDR2: SQVTM, ANQGSEA. CDR3 in amino acids: CSVSRSSEANDQYF. In DNA form, the CDR3 reads TGCAGCGTTTCCCGCTCCAGTGAGGCAAACGACCAGTACTTC.

As for this clone: At the DNA level, this CDR3 is encoded by other sequences in the same sample as well. The CDR3 nucleotides read TGTGCCTGGAGTGGTGGAACAGGGGGGTACGAGCAGTACTTC. Its protein product is CAWSGGTGGYEQYF. V gene TRBV30 combines with J gene TRBJ2-7; 8 bases are a match to TRBD1. V lost 1 base and J lost 4; bases outside the gene matches: 6. Germline-derived CDR1 and CDR2 are GTSNPN and SVGIG (reference sequence). The CDR3 extends over 14 amino acids.

The rearrangement joins TRBV6-5 to TRBJ2-5; 8 bases are a match to TRBD1. This CDR3 has 12 amino acids. V lost 6 bases, J lost 3 bases, and 0 bases stayed unmatched. CDR1 and CDR2 from the germline V gene are MNHEY and SVGAGI. The CDR3 sequence: CASRGQEETQYF. CDR3 nucleotide sequence: TGTGCCAGCAGGGGACAGGAAGAGACCCAGTACTTC.

This sequence joins TRBV2 and TRBJ1-3; 8 nucleotides agree with TRBD1. After removal of 5 bases from V and 0 bases from J, the junction contained 6 bases not matched to a gene. The CDR3 is 16 amino acids. Germline loops: CDR1 SNHLY, CDR2 FYNNEI. The CDR3 sequence: CASSRGTGASGNTIYF. CDR3 bases: TGTGCCAGCAGTCGGGGGACAGGTGCCTCTGGAAACACCATATATTTT.

The chain has TRBV6-5 and TRBJ2-3; a possible D gene is TRBD2 (7 bases). Germline V gives CDR1 MNHEY, CDR2 SVGAGI. This CDR3 is built from 15 residues. Deletions cut 6 bases from V and 2 bases from J, with 15 bases between. DNA for the CDR3: TGTGCCAGCAGCCACAGGGCGGGGGTCACAGATACGCAGTATTTT. It translates to CASSHRAGVTDTQYF.